A selection of T cell receptor beta chains follows, all from one sample in a study of blood T cell repertoires in COVID-19. Using immunoSEQ multiplex PCR, the repertoire was profiled, and TCRdb retains in-frame clones only, with some absent. The sample comprises 250,000 to 300,000 clones, 90% of which are singletons, and 2.1% rests with the top ten. Source material: peripheral blood. These TCRs come from a woman between 55 and 75 years old with COVID-19, enrolled during active disease. Both conserved end residues are part of each CDR3. Each record gives: D gene, V gene, clone size, J gene, CDR3 DNA, CDR3 protein. A D gene is named only where the DNA matches it firmly. Clone size appears in some rows only: once, few, many, or a class for an expanded clone.

TRBD1	TRBV27	NA	TRBJ1-2	TGTGCCAGCCGCTCCTCAGGGGGCATCGGCTATGGCTACACCTTC	CASRSSGGIGYGYTF
TRBD1	TRBV7-2	NA	TRBJ2-1	TGTGCCAGCAGCTTAGTGAGGGGACAGTACAATGAGCAGTTCTTC	CASSLVRGQYNEQFF
NA	TRBV19	NA	TRBJ1-2	TGTGCCAGTACTGAACAGGGCTATGGCTACACCTTC	CASTEQGYGYTF
NA	TRBV3-1/TRBV3-2	NA	TRBJ1-1	TGTGCCAGCAGCTACATGGGGGGGACTGAAGCTTTCTTT	CASSYMGGTEAFF
TRBD2	TRBV19	NA	TRBJ2-5	TGTGCCAGTAGTATACGGGGGGGCCGCGAAGAGACCCAGTACTTC	CASSIRGGREETQYF
TRBD1	TRBV4-3	NA	TRBJ2-3	TGCGCCAGCAGCCAAGGGACAGGGGTGACGCAGTATTTT	CASSQGTGVTQYF
NA	TRBV5-4	NA	TRBJ1-6	TGTGCCAGCAGCTTCGGAAGGGAGAATTCACCCCTCCACTTT	CASSFGRENSPLHF
TRBD2	TRBV13	NA	TRBJ2-7	TGTGCCAGCAGCTTAGGGACTAGCGGGAGCTCCTACGAGCAGTACTTC	CASSLGTSGSSYEQYF
NA	TRBV7-9	NA	TRBJ1-2	TGTGCCAGCAGCTTAAGTCGGGGGGACTATGGCTACACCTTC	CASSLSRGDYGYTF
TRBD1	TRBV30	NA	TRBJ1-5	TGTGCCTGGAGCGAGGGGACAGGGAATCAGCCCCAGCATTTT	CAWSEGTGNQPQHF
TRBD1	TRBV5-4	NA	TRBJ2-3	TGTGCCAGCAGCTCGGGGACAGGGCGGATCACAGATACGCAGTATTTT	CASSSGTGRITDTQYF
TRBD1	TRBV16	once	TRBJ2-1	TGTGCCAGCAGCCAAGGGACAGGGAGCTACAATGAGCAGTTCTTC	CASSQGTGSYNEQFF
TRBD1	TRBV19	NA	TRBJ1-4	TGTGCCAGTAGTATACCAGGGGGCGGACTGTTTTTT	CASSIPGGGLFF
TRBD1	TRBV6-6	NA	TRBJ1-2	TGTGCCAGCAGTATCGGACAGGGGCTCTATGGCTACACCTTC	CASSIGQGLYGYTF
NA	TRBV19	NA	TRBJ1-4	TGTGCCAGTACCCTCGGGGTAGGTACGGTCCGTGAAAAACTGTTTTTT	CASTLGVGTVREKLFF
TRBD1	TRBV3-1/TRBV3-2	NA	TRBJ1-1	TGTGCCAGCAGCCAAGCCGTTGTGACAGGGGGCCGGTACTTCTTT	CASSQAVVTGGRYFF
TRBD1	TRBV27	few	TRBJ1-1	TGTGCCAGCAGCCGCTTAGGGGGCGCGTCGGAAACTGAAGCTTTCTTT	CASSRLGGASETEAFF
TRBD1	TRBV19	NA	TRBJ1-2	TGTGCCAGTACCGCGGACAGGGGCCTTCTTGGAGAAGGCTACACCTTC	CASTADRGLLGEGYTF
NA	TRBV19	once	TRBJ1-1	TGTGCCACACTCGCTACGTTGAATCCCGACACTGAAGCTTTCTTT	CATLATLNPDTEAFF